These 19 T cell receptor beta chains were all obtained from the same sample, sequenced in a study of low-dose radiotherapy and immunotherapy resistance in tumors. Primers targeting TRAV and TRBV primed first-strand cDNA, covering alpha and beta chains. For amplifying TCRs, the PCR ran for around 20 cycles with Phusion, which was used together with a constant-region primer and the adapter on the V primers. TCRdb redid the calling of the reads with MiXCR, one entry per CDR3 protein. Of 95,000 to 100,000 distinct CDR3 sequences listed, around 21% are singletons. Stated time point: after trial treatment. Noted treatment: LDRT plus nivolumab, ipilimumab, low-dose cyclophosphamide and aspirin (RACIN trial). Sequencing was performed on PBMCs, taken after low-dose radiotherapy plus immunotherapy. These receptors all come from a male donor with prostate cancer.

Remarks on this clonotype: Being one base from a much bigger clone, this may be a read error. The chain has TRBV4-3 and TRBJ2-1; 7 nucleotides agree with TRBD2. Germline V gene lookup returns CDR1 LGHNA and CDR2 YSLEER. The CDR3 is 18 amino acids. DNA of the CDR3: TGCGCCAGCAACCAACCTCTTGGACTAGTCCAGTCCTACAATGAGCAGTTCTTC. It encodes CASNQPLGLVQSYNEQFF.

The CDR3 spells CATLRGTAEKLFF. The CDR3, as DNA: TGTGCCACCCTTAGGGGGACAGCTGAAAAACTGTTTTTT. The V call is TRBV28, the J call TRBJ1-4; 7 bases match TRBD1. This CDR3 has 13 amino acids. Unmatched junction bases numbered 9, after V lost 10 bases and J lost 7 bases. Germline V gene sequence: CDR1 MDHEN, CDR2 SYDVKM.

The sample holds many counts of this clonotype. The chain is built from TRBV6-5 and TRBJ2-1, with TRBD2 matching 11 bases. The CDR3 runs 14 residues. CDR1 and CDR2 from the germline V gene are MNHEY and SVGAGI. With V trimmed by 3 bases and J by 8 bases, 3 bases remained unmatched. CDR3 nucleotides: TGTGCCAGCAGTTATAGCGGGGGGGCCTATGAGCAGTTCTTC. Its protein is CASSYSGGAYEQFF.

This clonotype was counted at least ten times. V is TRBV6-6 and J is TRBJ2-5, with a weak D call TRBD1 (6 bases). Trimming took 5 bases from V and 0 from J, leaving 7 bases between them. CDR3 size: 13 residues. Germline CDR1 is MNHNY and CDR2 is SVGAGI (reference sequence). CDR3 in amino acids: CASSGTYQETQYF. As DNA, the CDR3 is TGTGCCAGCAGTGGGACATACCAAGAGACCCAGTACTTC.

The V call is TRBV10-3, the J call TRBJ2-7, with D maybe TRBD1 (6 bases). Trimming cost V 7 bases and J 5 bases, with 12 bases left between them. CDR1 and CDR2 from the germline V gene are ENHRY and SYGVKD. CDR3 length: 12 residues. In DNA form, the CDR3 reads TGTGCCATCAAGCAAGGACAGCACGAGCAGTACTTC. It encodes CAIKQGQHEQYF.

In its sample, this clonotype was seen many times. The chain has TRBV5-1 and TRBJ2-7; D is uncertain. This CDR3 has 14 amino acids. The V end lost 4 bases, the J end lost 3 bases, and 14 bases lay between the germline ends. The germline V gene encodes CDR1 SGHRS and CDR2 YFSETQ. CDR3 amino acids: CASSPEPGFYEQYF. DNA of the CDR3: TGCGCCAGCAGCCCAGAACCAGGATTCTACGAGCAGTACTTC.

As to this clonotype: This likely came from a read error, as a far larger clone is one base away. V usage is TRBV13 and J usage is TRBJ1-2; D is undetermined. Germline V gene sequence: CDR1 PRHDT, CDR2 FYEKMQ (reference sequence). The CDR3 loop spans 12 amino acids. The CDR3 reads CASRREPYGHTF. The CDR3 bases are TGTGCCAGCAGGCGGGAACCCTATGGCCACACCTTC.

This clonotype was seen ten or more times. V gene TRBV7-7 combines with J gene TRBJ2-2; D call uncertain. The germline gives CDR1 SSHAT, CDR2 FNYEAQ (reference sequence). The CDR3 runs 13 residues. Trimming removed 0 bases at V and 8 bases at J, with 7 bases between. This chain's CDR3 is CASSLAKEGELFF. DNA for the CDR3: TGTGCCAGCAGCTTAGCGAAGGAAGGGGAGCTGTTTTTT.

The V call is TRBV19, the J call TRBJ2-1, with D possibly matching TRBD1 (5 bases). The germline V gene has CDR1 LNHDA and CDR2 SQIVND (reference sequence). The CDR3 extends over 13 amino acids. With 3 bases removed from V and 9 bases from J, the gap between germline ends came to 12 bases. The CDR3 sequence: CASSMQGPIEQFF. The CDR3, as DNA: TGTGCCAGTAGTATGCAGGGTCCCATTGAGCAGTTCTTC.

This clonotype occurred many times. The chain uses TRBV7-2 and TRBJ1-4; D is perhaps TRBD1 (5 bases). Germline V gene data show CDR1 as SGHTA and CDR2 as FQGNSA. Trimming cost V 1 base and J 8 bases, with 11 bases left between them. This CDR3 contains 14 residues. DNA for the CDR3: TGTGCCAGCAGCTTAGGCCAGGGTAACGAAAAACTGTTTTTT. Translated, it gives CASSLGQGNEKLFF.

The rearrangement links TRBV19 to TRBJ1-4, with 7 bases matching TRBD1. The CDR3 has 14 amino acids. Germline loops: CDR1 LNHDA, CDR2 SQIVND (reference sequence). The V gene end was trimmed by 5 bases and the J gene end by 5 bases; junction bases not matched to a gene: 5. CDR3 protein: CASSPDRTNEKLFF. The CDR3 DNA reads TGTGCCAGTAGTCCGGACAGGACGAATGAAAAACTGTTTTTT.

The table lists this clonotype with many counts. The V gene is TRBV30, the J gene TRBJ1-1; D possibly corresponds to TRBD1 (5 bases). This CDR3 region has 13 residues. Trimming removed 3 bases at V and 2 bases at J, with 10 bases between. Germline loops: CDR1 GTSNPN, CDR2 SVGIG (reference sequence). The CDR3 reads CAWRTVINTEAFF. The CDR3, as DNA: TGTGCCTGGAGGACAGTGATAAACACTGAAGCTTTCTTT.

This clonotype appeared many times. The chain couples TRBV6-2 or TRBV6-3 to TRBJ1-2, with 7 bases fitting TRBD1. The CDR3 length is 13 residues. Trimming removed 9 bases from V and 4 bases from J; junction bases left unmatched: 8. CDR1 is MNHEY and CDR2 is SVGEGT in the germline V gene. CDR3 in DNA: TGTGCCAGTACCCGGGACAGTTTCTATGGCTACACCTTC. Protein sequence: CASTRDSFYGYTF.

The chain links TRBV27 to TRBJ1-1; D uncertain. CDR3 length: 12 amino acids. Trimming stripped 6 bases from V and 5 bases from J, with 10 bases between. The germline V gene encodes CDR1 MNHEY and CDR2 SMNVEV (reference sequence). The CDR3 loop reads CASSTLGTEAFF. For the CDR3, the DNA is TGTGCCAGCAGCACTTTGGGTACTGAAGCTTTCTTT.

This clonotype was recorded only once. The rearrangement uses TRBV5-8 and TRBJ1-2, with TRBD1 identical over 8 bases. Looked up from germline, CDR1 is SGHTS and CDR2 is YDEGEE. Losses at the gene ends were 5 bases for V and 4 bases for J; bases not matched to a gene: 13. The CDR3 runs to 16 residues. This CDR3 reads CASRYRDRNLLYGYTF. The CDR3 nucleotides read TGTGCCAGCAGGTACCGGGACAGGAATTTACTCTATGGCTACACCTTC.

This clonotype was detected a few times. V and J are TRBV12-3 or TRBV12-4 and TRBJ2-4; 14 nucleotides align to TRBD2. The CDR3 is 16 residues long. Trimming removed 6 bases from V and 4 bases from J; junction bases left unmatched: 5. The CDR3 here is CASSLGLAGAKNIQYF. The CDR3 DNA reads TGTGCCAGCAGCCTGGGACTAGCGGGGGCGAAAAACATTCAGTACTTC.

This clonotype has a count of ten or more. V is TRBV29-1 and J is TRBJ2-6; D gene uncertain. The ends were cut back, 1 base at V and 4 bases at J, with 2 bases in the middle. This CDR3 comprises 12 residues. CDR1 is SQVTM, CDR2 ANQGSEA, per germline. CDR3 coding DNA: TGCAGCGTTGAAGTAGGGGCCAACGTCCTGACTTTC. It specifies CSVEVGANVLTF.

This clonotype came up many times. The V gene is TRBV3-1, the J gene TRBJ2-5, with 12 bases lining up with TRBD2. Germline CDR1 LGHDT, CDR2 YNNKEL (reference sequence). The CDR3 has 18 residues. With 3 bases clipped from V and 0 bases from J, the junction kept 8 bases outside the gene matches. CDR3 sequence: CASSQRLAGDPYQETQYF. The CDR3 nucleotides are TGTGCCAGCAGCCAGCGACTAGCGGGGGACCCGTACCAAGAGACCCAGTACTTC.

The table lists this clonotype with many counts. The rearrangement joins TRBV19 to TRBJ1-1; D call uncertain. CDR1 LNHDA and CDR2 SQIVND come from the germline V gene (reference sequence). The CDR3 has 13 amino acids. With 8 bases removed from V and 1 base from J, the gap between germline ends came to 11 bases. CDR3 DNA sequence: TGTGCCAGTTACCCAGACAAGAACACTGAAGCTTTCTTT. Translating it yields CASYPDKNTEAFF. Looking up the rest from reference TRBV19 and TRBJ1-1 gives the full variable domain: DGGITQSPKYLFRKEGQNVTLSCEQNLNHDAMYWYRQDPGQGLRLIYYSQIVNDFQKGDIAEGYSVSREKKESFPLTVTSAQKNPTAFYLCASYPDKNTEAFFGQGTRLTVV.